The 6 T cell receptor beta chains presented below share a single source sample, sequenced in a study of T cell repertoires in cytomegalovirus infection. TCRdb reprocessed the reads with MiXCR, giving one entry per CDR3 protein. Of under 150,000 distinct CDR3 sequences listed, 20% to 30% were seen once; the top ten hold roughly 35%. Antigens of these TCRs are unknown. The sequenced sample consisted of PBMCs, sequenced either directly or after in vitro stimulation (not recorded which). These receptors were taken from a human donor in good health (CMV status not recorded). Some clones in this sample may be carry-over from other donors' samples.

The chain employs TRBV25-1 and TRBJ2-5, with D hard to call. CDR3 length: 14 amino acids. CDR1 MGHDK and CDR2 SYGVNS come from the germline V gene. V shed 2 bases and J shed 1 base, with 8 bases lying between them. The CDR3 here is CASSEPGSQETQYF. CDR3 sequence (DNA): TGTGCCAGCAGTGAACCCGGGTCCCAAGAGACCCAGTACTTC.

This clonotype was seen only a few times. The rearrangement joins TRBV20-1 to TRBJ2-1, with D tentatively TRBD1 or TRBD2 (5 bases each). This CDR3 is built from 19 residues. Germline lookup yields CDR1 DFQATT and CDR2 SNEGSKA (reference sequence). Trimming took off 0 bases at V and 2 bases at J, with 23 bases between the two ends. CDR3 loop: CSARDRTKRGGGTYNEQFF. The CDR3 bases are TGCAGTGCTAGAGATCGAACAAAACGTGGTGGGGGAACCTACAATGAGCAGTTCTTC.

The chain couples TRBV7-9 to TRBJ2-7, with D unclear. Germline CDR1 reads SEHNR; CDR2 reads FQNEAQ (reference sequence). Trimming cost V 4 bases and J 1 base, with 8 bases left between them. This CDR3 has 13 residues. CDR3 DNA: TGTGCCAGCAGCTGGCTCGGATCCTACGAGCAGTACGTC. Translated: CASSWLGSYEQYV.

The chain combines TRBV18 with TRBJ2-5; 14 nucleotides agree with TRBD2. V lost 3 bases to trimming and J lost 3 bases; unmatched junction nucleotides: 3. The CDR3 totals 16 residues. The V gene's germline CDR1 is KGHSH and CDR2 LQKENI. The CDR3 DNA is TGTGCCAGCTCACCCGAGGGACTAGCGGGAGAAGAGACCCAGTACTTC. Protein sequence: CASSPEGLAGEETQYF.

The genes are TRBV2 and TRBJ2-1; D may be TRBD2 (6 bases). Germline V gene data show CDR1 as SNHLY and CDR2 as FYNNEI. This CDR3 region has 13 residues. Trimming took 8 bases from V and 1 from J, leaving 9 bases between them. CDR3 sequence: CASASGSYNEQFF. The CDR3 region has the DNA TGTGCCAGCGCGAGCGGGTCCTACAATGAGCAGTTCTTC.

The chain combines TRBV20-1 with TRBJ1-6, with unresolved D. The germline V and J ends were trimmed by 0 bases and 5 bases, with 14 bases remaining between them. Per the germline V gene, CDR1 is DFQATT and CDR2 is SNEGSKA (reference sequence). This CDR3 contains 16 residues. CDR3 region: CSARDLRTPDNSPLHF. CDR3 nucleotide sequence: TGCAGTGCTAGAGATCTTCGGACTCCTGATAATTCACCCCTCCACTTT.